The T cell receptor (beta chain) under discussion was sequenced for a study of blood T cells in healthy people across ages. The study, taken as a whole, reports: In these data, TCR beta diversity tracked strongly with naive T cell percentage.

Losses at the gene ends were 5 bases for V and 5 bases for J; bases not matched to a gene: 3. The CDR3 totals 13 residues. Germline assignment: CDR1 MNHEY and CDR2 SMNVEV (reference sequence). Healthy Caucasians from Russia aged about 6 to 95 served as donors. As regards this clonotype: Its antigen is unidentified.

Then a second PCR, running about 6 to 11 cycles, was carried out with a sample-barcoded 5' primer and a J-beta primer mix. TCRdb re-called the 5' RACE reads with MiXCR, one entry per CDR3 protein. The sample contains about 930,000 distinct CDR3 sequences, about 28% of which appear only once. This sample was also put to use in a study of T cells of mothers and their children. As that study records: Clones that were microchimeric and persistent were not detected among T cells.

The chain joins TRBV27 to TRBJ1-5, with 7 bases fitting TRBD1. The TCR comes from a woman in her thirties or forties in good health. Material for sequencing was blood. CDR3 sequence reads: CASSADRYQPQHF. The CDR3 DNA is TGTGCCAGCAGTGCGGACAGGTATCAGCCCCAGCATTTT.